Presented here are 13 T cell receptor beta chains from one specimen sequenced in a study of shared clonotypes between healthy human individuals. Repertoires were generated with immunoSEQ multiplex PCR, while TCRdb's copy carries only in-frame clones and drops some. This repertoire shows roughly 760,000 clones, approximately 79% found once; its top ten account for roughly 1.7%. Sequenced input: memory CD4+ T cells sorted from blood. Indicated subset: CD45RA-negative fraction. These receptors were taken from a woman between 25 and 40 years old in good health.

The V and J genes are TRBV29-1 and TRBJ1-1; no definite D call. This CDR3 contains 13 residues. V gave up 0 bases and J gave up 2 bases, with 7 bases separating them. Germline V CDR1 and CDR2: SQVTM, ANQGSEA. The CDR3 nucleotides are TGCAGCGTTGAAGATCTGGGTAACACTGAAGCTTTCTTT. As protein: CSVEDLGNTEAFF.

The V and J genes are TRBV29-1 and TRBJ2-5, with 7 bases identical to TRBD2. CDR1 SQVTM and CDR2 ANQGSEA come from the germline V gene. With 1 base clipped from V and 9 bases from J, the junction kept 8 bases outside the gene matches. The CDR3 has 13 amino acids. In nucleotides, the CDR3 is TGCAGCGTTGAAGCCCCAGCGGGAAGGGCCCAGTACTTC. Amino acid sequence: CSVEAPAGRAQYF.

V is TRBV6-5 and J is TRBJ2-7, with D perhaps being TRBD1 or TRBD2 (7 bases each). The germline V gene encodes CDR1 MNHEY and CDR2 SVGAGI. V lost 4 bases to trimming and J lost 4 bases, with 14 bases between them. This CDR3 comprises 14 residues. This CDR3 is CASSSDRTRYEQYF. The CDR3 DNA is TGTGCCAGCAGTTCGGACAGGACTAGGTACGAGCAGTACTTC.

The V call is TRBV28, the J call TRBJ2-7; tentative D call: TRBD1 (6 bases). This CDR3 contains 15 residues. Germline CDR1 and CDR2: MDHEN and SYDVKM. V shed 5 bases and J shed 6 bases, with 20 bases lying between them. The CDR3 region is CASSTSGTPGGEQYF. CDR3 coding DNA: TGTGCCAGCAGTACCTCCGGGACACCGGGCGGCGAGCAGTACTTC.

This clone has just one count. The CDR3 sequence: CASRDRAGTDDTGELFF. In DNA form, the CDR3 reads TGTGCCAGCAGGGACCGAGCAGGGACAGACGACACCGGGGAGCTGTTTTTT. The chain uses TRBV5-4 and TRBJ2-2, with TRBD1 matching 7 bases. The CDR3 spans 17 residues. The trim removed 5 bases at V and 3 bases at J, leaving 13 bases unmatched. Germline V gives CDR1 SGHNT, CDR2 YYREEE (reference sequence).

The rearrangement joins TRBV6-5 to TRBJ1-5, with D possibly matching TRBD1 (5 bases). Germline V lookup: CDR1 MNHEY, CDR2 SVGAGI. The CDR3 has 14 amino acids. Trimming took off 5 bases at V and 4 bases at J, with 12 bases between the two ends. The CDR3 region is CASSLRDGNQPQHF. In DNA form, the CDR3 reads TGTGCCAGCAGTCTCCGGGACGGTAATCAGCCCCAGCATTTT.

This rearrangement joins TRBV5-4 to TRBJ1-1, with 9 bases aligning to TRBD1. The V gene's germline CDR1 is SGHNT and CDR2 YYREEE (reference sequence). The CDR3 covers 14 residues. V lost 4 bases and J lost 2; bases outside the gene matches: 3. CDR3 protein: CASSLTGGNTEAFF. The DNA for the CDR3 is TGTGCCAGCAGCCTGACAGGGGGAAACACTGAAGCTTTCTTT.

V usage is TRBV6-5 and J usage is TRBJ1-2; D is unclear. Germline CDR1 is MNHEY and CDR2 is SVGAGI. Trimming stripped 5 bases from V and 8 bases from J, with 15 bases between. The CDR3 has 13 residues. CDR3 DNA sequence: TGTGCCAGCAGTCCCTCGGGCCTCAACGGCTACACCTTC. As protein: CASSPSGLNGYTF.

This clone was seen only a few times. The chain employs TRBV27 and TRBJ1-5; D is possibly TRBD1 (5 bases). Deletions cut 5 bases from V and 3 bases from J, with 17 bases between. In germline, CDR1 is MNHEY, CDR2 SMNVEV (reference sequence). The CDR3 has 16 residues. The CDR3 sequence: CASSPLVGGSNQPQHF. The CDR3 DNA is TGTGCCAGCAGTCCTTTAGTCGGGGGTTCCAATCAGCCCCAGCATTTT.

The chain is built from TRBV4-1 and TRBJ2-1, with 7 positions matching TRBD2. Germline V gives CDR1 MGHRA, CDR2 YSYEKL. J gave up 3 bases and V 1 base, and 15 bases lay outside the gene matches. The CDR3 sequence is 19 residues long. CDR3 sequence (DNA): TGCGCCAGCAGCCAAGCTCCCCCGGGGGGACCTGTTGTCTACAATGAGCAGTTCTTC. Protein product: CASSQAPPGGPVVYNEQFF.

In this sample, this clone turned up once. The chain couples TRBV29-1 to TRBJ2-3; TRBD2 agrees at 9 bases. Germline lookup yields CDR1 SQVTM and CDR2 ANQGSEA. The CDR3 length is 15 residues. J gave up 4 bases and V 4 bases, and 9 bases lay outside the gene matches. CDR3 nucleotides: TGCAGCGTTGGATCCGCGGGAGGGCCTGCAGATACGCAGTATTTT. It translates to CSVGSAGGPADTQYF.

V gene TRBV6-1 combines with J gene TRBJ1-5; 10 bases match TRBD1. Germline V gene sequence: CDR1 MNHNS, CDR2 SASEGT. The length of the CDR3 is 16 residues. V lost 4 bases and J lost 0; bases outside the gene matches: 3. The CDR3 reads CASSGGQGVSNQPQHF. The CDR3 coding sequence is TGTGCCAGCAGTGGAGGACAGGGGGTTAGCAATCAGCCCCAGCATTTT.

The genes are TRBV5-4 and TRBJ2-3; 10 nucleotides agree with TRBD1. Germline values: CDR1 SGHNT, CDR2 YYREEE (reference sequence). This CDR3 comprises 17 residues. V was clipped by 4 bases and J by 0 bases; unmatched bases: 8. The DNA for the CDR3 is TGTGCCAGCAGCGGGGACAGGGGAAGCCCGAGCACAGATACGCAGTATTTT. Residues: CASSGDRGSPSTDTQYF.